A single sample is the source of the 6 T cell receptor beta chains below, sequenced in a study of response to subunit inactivated influenza vaccine. TCRdb re-called the RT-PCR reads with MiXCR, one entry per CDR3 protein. Here the sample spans roughly 780,000 distinct CDR3 sequences, around a sixth being singletons. The starting material was PBMCs from blood, obtained 5 to 6 days after vaccination. All receptors come from a man in his fifties or sixties who received an inactivated influenza vaccine.

The chain is built from TRBV20-1 and TRBJ1-5; D perhaps matches TRBD1 (5 bases). The V gene lost 3 bases and the J gene lost 5 bases, with 11 bases spanning the gap. Germline CDR1 DFQATT, CDR2 SNEGSKA (reference sequence). CDR3 length equals 13 residues. As DNA, the CDR3 is TGCAGTGCTAGCGACCGGGGCTATCAGCCCCAGCATTTT. Its translation is CSASDRGYQPQHF.

This clonotype was seen a handful of times. The chain employs TRBV11-2 and TRBJ2-7; D gene unclear. The CDR3 spans 15 residues. Per the germline V gene, CDR1 is SGHAT and CDR2 is FQNNGV. Trimming took off 4 bases at V and 2 bases at J, with 15 bases between the two ends. The CDR3 is CASSSLRRSTYEQYF. The CDR3 DNA is TGTGCCAGCAGCTCACTACGGCGGAGCACCTACGAGCAGTACTTC.

This clonotype was observed a few times. J is TRBJ1-2 and V is TRBV10-3; no clear D gene. The V end lost 6 bases, the J end lost 2 bases, and 10 bases lay between the germline ends. Germline V CDR1 and CDR2: ENHRY, SYGVKD. The CDR3 runs 13 residues. CDR3 sequence (DNA): TGTGCCATCAGCTTCGACGGAAACTATGGCTACACCTTC. Amino acid sequence: CAISFDGNYGYTF.

This clonotype was counted only a few times. The chain has TRBV7-2 and TRBJ1-2, with D maybe TRBD1 (6 bases). Germline loops: CDR1 SGHTA, CDR2 FQGNSA. Trimming removed 4 bases from V and 7 bases from J, with 13 bases in between. The CDR3 length is 13 residues. The CDR3 region has the DNA TGTGCCAGCAGCTACCGGTCAGGGGCTGGCTACACCTTC. It codes for CASSYRSGAGYTF.

This clonotype occurred a few times. The CDR3 DNA is TGTGCCAGCAGTTTAGCTTCTCCCAACGAGCAGTACTTC. It is translated as CASSLASPNEQYF. V usage is TRBV12-3 or TRBV12-4 and J usage is TRBJ2-7; D is unclear. The CDR3 runs to 13 residues. V lost 0 bases, J lost 5 bases, and 8 bases lay in between.

This clonotype has only a few counts. The rearrangement joins TRBV5-1 to TRBJ2-3; the match to TRBD2 covers 13 bases. J was trimmed by 5 bases and V by 2 bases; bases with no gene match: 2. The germline CDR1 and CDR2 sequences are SGHRS and YFSETQ. There are 15 residues in the CDR3. In DNA form, the CDR3 reads TGCGCCAGCAGCTTTAGGACTAGCGGGAGAGATACGCAGTATTTT. It specifies CASSFRTSGRDTQYF.